Listed here are 3 T cell receptor beta chains from one sample, sequenced in a study of cytomegalovirus exposure and HLA in healthy donors. The PCR made use of 60 Vbeta and 13 Jbeta primers. Clones were read by immunoSEQ multiplex PCR, and TCRdb kept only the in-frame ones, dropping some. This table holds about 95,000 clones, 80% to 90% found once. The sample comprised PBMCs. The source of these receptors is a man younger than 40 in good health and CMV-seropositive.

The rearrangement uses TRBV7-7 and TRBJ1-3; D remains ambiguous. Germline V gene lookup returns CDR1 SSHAT and CDR2 FNYEAQ (reference sequence). The CDR3 runs 14 residues. Trimming pared 3 bases from V and 1 base from J, leaving 7 bases between. CDR3 protein: CASSLGPSGNTIYF. The CDR3, as DNA: TGTGCCAGCAGCTTGGGCCCGTCTGGAAACACCATATATTTT.

This rearrangement joins TRBV23-1 to TRBJ1-2; D gene ambiguous. TRBV23-1 is identified as an open reading frame with a role that is uncertain. Deletions cut 3 bases from V and 5 bases from J, with 13 bases between. The CDR3 extends over 14 amino acids. The CDR3 loop reads CASSHLGYRYGYTF. Written as DNA, the CDR3 is TGCGCCAGCAGTCACCTGGGCTATAGGTATGGCTACACCTTC.

This chain links TRBV9 with TRBJ2-1; 7 nucleotides line up with TRBD2. After removal of 2 bases from V and 8 bases from J, the junction contained 7 bases not matched to a gene. The germline V gene encodes CDR1 SGDLS and CDR2 YYNGEE. The CDR3 extends over 14 amino acids. The CDR3 DNA follows: TGTGCCAGCAGCGTTGGACTAGTGGTCGATGAGCAGTTCTTC. It encodes CASSVGLVVDEQFF. Filled out from reference TRBV9 and TRBJ2-1, the complete variable domain reads DSGVTQTPKHLITATGQRVTLRCSPRSGDLSVYWYQQSLDQGLQFLIQYYNGEERAKGNILERFSAQQFPDLHSELNLSSLELGDSALYFCASSVGLVVDEQFFGPGTRLTVL.